The clone carrying this T cell receptor beta chain is a singleton in its sample. What it binds is not known. Repertoires were generated with immunoSEQ multiplex PCR, while TCRdb's copy carries only in-frame clones and drops some. This sample carries tens of thousands of clones, 75% of them seen once, and the ten largest clones take 7.5% to 9%. The CDR3 length is 13 residues. CDR1 SGDLS and CDR2 YYNGEE come from the germline V gene. V was cut by 0 bases and J by 3 bases, with 6 bases left in between. The record originates from a study of pediatric ulcerative colitis. General study results and limits: Two rectal clonotypes were found only in ulcerative colitis patients, all of them. Total lymphocyte DNA, not sorted subsets, was the template. In rectum, acute severe colitis had expanded clones and less diversity. Rectal pinch biopsies may include blood-derived T cells.

Rectal tissue came from one to two pinch biopsies taken at colonoscopy. Sequenced material: gut tissue. This sequence originates from a boy younger than 18 with severe ulcerative colitis. The chain joins TRBV9 to TRBJ1-1, with a possible D match to TRBD1 (5 bases). CDR3 sequence (DNA): TGTGCCAGCAGCGTAGGACAGTACACTGAAGCTTTCTTT. Protein: CASSVGQYTEAFF.